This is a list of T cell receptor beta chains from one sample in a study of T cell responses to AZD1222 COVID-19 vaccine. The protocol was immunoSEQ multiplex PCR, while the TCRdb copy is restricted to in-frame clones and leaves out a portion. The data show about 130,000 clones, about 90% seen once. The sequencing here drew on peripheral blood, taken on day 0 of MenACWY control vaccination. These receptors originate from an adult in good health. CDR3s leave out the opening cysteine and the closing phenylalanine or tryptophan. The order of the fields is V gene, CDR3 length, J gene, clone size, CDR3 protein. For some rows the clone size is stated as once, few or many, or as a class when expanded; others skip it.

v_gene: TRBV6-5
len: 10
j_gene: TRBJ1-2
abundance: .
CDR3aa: ASTQKGVGYT

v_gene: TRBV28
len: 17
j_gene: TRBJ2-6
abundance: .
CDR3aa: ASSLFVGHPSSGANVLT

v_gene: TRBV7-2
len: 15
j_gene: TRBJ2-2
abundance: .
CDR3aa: ASSFRSRGGYTGELF

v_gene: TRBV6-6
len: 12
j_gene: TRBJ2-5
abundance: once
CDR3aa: ASKRVGIKETQY

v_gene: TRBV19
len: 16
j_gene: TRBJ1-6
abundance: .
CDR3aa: ASTTGTGVFPYNSPLH

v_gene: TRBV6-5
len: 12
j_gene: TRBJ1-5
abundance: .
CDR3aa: ASSRKGFNQPQH

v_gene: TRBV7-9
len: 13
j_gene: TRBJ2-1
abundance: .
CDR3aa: ASSPAGVTYNEQF

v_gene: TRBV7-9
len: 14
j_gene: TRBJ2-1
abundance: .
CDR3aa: ASSDRDRELVDEQF

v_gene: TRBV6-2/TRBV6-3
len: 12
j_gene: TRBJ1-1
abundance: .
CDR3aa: ASSWGQMNTEAF

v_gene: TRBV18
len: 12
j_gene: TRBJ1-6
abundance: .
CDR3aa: ASSRQGENSPLH

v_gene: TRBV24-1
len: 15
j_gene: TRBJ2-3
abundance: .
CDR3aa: ATSAPTSGGATDTQY

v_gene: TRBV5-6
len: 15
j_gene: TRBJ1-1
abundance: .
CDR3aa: ASSLAGTINMNTEAF

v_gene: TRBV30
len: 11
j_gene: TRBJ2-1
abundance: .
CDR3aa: AWRALSYNEQF

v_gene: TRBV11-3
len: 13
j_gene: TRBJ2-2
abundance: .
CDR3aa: ASSPGPGRTGELF

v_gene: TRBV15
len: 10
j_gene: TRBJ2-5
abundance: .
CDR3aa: ATSGNSETQY

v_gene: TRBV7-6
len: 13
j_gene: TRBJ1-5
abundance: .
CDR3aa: ASSLQQGAHQPQH

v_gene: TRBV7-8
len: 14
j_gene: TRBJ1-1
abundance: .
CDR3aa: ASSFPRDSSNTEAF

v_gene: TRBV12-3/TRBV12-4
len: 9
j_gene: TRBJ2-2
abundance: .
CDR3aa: ASTPTGELF

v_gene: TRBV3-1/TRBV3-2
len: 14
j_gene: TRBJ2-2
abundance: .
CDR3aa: ASSRSREIGTGELF

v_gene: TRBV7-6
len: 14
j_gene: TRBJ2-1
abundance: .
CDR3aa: ASSRRTGSSYNEQF

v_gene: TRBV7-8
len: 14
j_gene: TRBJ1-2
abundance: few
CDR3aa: ASSLRAPTSNYGYT

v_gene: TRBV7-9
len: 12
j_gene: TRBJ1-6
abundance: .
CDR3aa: ASSLQGGNSPLH

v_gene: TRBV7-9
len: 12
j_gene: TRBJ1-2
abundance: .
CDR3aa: ASSLGGTNYGYT

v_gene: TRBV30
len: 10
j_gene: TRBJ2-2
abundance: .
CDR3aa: AWSPGTGELF

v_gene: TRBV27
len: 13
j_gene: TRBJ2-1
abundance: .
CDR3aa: ASSQGGPSYNEQF

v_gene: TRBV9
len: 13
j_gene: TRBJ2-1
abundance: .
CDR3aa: ASSVEAAYYNEQF

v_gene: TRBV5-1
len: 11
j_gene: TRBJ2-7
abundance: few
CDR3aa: ASSPDGTYEQY

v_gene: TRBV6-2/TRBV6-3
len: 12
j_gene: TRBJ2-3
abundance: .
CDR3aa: ASSSLGGPDTQY

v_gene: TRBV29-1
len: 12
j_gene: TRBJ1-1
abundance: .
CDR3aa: SVGSGPLNTEAF

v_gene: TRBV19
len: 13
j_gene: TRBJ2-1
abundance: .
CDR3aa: ASILTSGSNNEQF

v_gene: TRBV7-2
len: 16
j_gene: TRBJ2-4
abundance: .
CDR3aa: ASSLVGTSGLAKNIQY

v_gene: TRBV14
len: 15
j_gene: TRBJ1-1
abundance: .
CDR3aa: ASSQRVPGAENTEAF

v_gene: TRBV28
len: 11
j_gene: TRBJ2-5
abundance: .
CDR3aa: ASSSPGGETQY

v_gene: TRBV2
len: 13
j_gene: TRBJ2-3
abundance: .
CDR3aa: ASSEGWQSTDTQY

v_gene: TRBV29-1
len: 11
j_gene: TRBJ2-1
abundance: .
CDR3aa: SVGDYSYNEQF

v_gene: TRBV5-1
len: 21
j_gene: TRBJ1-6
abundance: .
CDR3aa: ASSFGTGQGKSFLRSYNSPLH

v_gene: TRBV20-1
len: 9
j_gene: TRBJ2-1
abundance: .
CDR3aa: SGVISGGDF

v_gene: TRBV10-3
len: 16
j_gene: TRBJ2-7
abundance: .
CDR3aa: AISESGFGGTSSYEQY

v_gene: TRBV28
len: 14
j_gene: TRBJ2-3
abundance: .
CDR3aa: ASSLNEAGGPDTQY

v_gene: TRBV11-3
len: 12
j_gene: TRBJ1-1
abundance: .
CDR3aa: ASSFGGDDTEAF

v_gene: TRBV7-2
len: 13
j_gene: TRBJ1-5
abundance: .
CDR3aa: ASSLQGGSNQPQH

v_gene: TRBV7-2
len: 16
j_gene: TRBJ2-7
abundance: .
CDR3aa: ASSSQRSGRPYSYEQY

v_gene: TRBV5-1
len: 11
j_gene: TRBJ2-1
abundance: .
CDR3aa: ASSLVQGNEQF

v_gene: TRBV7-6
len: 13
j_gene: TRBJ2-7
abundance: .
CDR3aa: ASSSGLGQEYEQY

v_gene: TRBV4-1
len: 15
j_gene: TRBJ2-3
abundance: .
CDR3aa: ASSQAGLAGGADTQY

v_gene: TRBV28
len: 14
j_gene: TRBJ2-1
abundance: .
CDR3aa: ASSLGTSGSLNEQF

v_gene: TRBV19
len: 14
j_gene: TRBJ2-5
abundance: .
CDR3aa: ASSIEISGGQETQY

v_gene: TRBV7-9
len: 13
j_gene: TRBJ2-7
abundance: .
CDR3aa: ASSLVTSGSYEQY